This T cell receptor (beta chain) stems from a study of control samples from healthy donors and cancer patients (dated by TCRdb to 2018 to 2021). V loses 1 base at its end and J loses 2 bases; junction bases beyond the gene matches: 2. Its CDR3 holds 15 amino acids, cysteine through phenylalanine. The entry retains the CDR3 DNA only, 45 bases that are in frame from base 1. The germline V gene encodes CDR1 SGHAT and CDR2 FQNNGV. The library was produced with the immunoSEQ multiplex PCR assay. Drawn from immuneACCESS, this table holds only the in-frame rearrangements with V and J called that TCRdb kept. Clones are partly lost; checked studies trace under half to an unresolved V gene and leave the rest unexplained. The sample records about 100,000 clones, more than 85% of which are singletons. The ten biggest clones cover 15% to 20% of the sample. A note on this clone: The clone's antigen remains unknown. Base-call qualities are not available, and no considerably larger clone is one nucleotide away.

Recombination joined TRBV11-2 with TRBJ2-1, with TRBD2 matching 7 junction bases. This sequence originates from a woman aged 45-65 years in good health. The sequencing input was blood. CDR3 loop: CASSLGRGAYNEQFF. Read as DNA, the sequence is TGTGCCAGCAGCTTAGGCCGGGGGGCCTACAATGAGCAGTTCTTC. Reference TRBV11-2 and TRBJ2-1 genes cover what lies past the CDR3, so the full variable domain is EAGVAQSPRYKIIEKRQSVAFWCNPISGHATLYWYQQILGQGPKLLIQFQNNGVVDDSQLPKDRFSAERLKGVDSTLKIQPAKLEDSAVYLCASSLGRGAYNEQFFGPGTRLTVL.